The clone carrying this TCR beta chain occurred a few times. CDR1 is SGDLS, CDR2 YYNGEE, per germline. This CDR3 is 15 amino acids long. V lost 0 bases and J 2 bases, leaving 11 bases between the germline ends. The data belong to a study of early T cells in non-severe SARS-CoV-2 infection. Via MiXCR, TCRdb re-called the 5' RACE reads, giving one row per CDR3 protein. This sample has about 100,000 distinct CDR3 sequences, with about 12% found just once. The genes are TRBV9 and TRBJ1-1; tentatively, D is TRBD1 (6 bases). This TCR was recovered from an adult who was a healthcare worker with PCR-confirmed SARS-CoV-2 infection or an uninfected control (not recorded which). The sequenced sample was whole blood. The CDR3 loop is CASSVAETGNTEAFF. The CDR3 DNA follows: TGTGCCAGCAGCGTAGCCGAGACAGGAAACACTGAAGCTTTCTTT.